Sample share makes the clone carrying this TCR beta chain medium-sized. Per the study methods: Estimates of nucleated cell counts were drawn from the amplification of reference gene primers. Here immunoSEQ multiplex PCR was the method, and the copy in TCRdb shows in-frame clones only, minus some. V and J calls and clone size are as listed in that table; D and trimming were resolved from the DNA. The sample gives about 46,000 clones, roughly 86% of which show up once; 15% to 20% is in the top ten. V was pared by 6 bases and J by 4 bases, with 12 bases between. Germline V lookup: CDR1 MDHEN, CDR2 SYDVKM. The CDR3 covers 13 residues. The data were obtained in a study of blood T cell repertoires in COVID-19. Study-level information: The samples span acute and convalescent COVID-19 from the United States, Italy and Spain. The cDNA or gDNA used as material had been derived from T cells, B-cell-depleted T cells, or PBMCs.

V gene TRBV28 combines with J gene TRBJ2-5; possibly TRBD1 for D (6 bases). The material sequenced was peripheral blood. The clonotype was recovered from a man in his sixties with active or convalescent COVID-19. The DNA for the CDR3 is TGTGCCAGCAGGGCTAGAGGGGGAGAGACCCAGTACTTC. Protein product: CASRARGGETQYF.